Listed below are T cell receptor beta chains from one sample, sequenced in a study of Ad26.COV2.S vaccination and SARS-CoV-2 variants. Method: immunoSEQ multiplex PCR; TCRdb's copy keeps in-frame clones and lacks some. This sample has roughly 700,000 clones, with 70% to 90% found just once. The sample was peripheral blood, taken in a trial of Ad26.COV2.S vaccine versus placebo. These TCRs come from a person between 18 and 65 years old who received the Ad26.COV2.S COVID-19 vaccine or a placebo. Both conserved end residues are part of each CDR3. D genes are given only for firm matches. Rows give clone size only sometimes, using once, few, many, or a class for an expanded clone.

>TRBV25-1|13|-|many|TRBJ1-3
TGTGCCAGCAGTGCACCGAAGGGGAACACCATATATTTT
CASSAPKGNTIYF
>TRBV10-3|14|TRBD1|-|TRBJ1-2
TGTGCCATCAGTGAGTTGGCAGGGGGCGATGGCTACACCTTC
CAISELAGGDGYTF
>TRBV5-4|16|-|-|TRBJ2-5
TGTGCCAGCAGCTTGCCTGGGCCGGGAAACAGGGAGACCCAGTACTTC
CASSLPGPGNRETQYF
>TRBV19|15|TRBD1|-|TRBJ1-1
TGTGCCAGTAGGCCCGGGACAGGGCCGAACACTGAAGCTTTCTTT
CASRPGTGPNTEAFF
>TRBV10-3|14|-|-|TRBJ2-1
TGTGCCATCAGTGATGGTGTCTCCTACAATGAGCAGTTCTTC
CAISDGVSYNEQFF
>TRBV18|13|-|-|TRBJ1-1
TGTGCCAGCTCAGTAGCAAAGGTGACTGAAGCTTTCTTT
CASSVAKVTEAFF
>TRBV7-9|12|TRBD1|-|TRBJ1-6
TGTGCCAGCAGCTTAGGCGACAGGGCCCTCCACTTT
CASSLGDRALHF
>TRBV19|15|TRBD1|-|TRBJ2-2
TGTGCCAGTAGTATGGAGGCAGGGGGCTTTGGGGAGCTGTTTTTT
CASSMEAGGFGELFF
>TRBV12-3/TRBV12-4|12|-|-|TRBJ1-6
TGTGCCAGCAGTTCTTGGGGATCACCCCTCCACTTT
CASSSWGSPLHF
>TRBV27|17|TRBD1|few|TRBJ2-7
TGTGCCAGCAGTCTATCCCTAACAGGGGTAACGAACTACGAGCAGTACTTC
CASSLSLTGVTNYEQYF
>TRBV20-1|11|-|once|TRBJ2-1
TGCAGTGCTAGTCGTTTCAATGAGCAGTTCTTC
CSASRFNEQFF
>TRBV12-3/TRBV12-4|13|-|-|TRBJ2-3
TGTGCCAGCAGTGGCGGTAGCAGAGATACGCAGTATTTT
CASSGGSRDTQYF
>TRBV5-4|16|TRBD2|-|TRBJ2-1
TGTGCCAGCAGCTTGTTGGGCGGGGGGGCCTACAATGAGCAGTTCTTC
CASSLLGGGAYNEQFF
>TRBV7-2|14|TRBD2|-|TRBJ2-7
TGTGCCAGCAGCTTGGGACTAGCGGGTTACGAGCAGTACTTC
CASSLGLAGYEQYF
>TRBV6-1|18|-|-|TRBJ1-1
TGTGCCAGCAGTGAACCGGGGACCGCCGTGGGGGTGAACACTGAAGCTTTCTTT
CASSEPGTAVGVNTEAFF
>TRBV19|14|TRBD2|once|TRBJ2-5
TGTGCCAGTAGTATAGCGCTAGCGGGAGAGACCCAGTACTTC
CASSIALAGETQYF
>TRBV7-9|17|-|-|TRBJ2-5
TGTGCCAGCAGCTTAGGTGGGGGTAGGGACCCCCCCAACTCCCAGTACTTC
CASSLGGGRDPPNSQYF
>TRBV7-2|14|TRBD1|-|TRBJ2-2
TGTGCCAGCAGCGGACAGGGGTTCGCCGGGGAGCTGTTTTTT
CASSGQGFAGELFF
>TRBV7-2|16|TRBD2|-|TRBJ2-1
TGTGCCAGCAGCTTAGCTATTCTAGCGGGGAACAATGAGCAGTTCTTC
CASSLAILAGNNEQFF
>TRBV3-1/TRBV3-2|15|-|-|TRBJ2-7
TGTGCCAGCAGCCAAGGGATTAGCGGCGCCTACGAGCAGTACTTC
CASSQGISGAYEQYF
>TRBV24-1|13|-|-|TRBJ2-2
TGTGCCACCCGTGGACTATACACCGGGGAGCTGTTTTTT
CATRGLYTGELFF
>TRBV7-3|14|-|-|TRBJ1-2
TGTGCCAGCAGCTTAACAGGGGTGGGATATGGCTACACCTTC
CASSLTGVGYGYTF
>TRBV24-1|13|-|-|TRBJ2-1
TGTGCCACCAGTCACCCACCACACAATGAGCAGTTCTTC
CATSHPPHNEQFF
>TRBV4-3|15|-|-|TRBJ2-7
TGCGCCAGCAGCCAAGGATTGGTGAACCCCTACGAGCAGTACTTC
CASSQGLVNPYEQYF
>TRBV5-4|15|TRBD1|-|TRBJ1-6
TGTGCCAGCAGCCCCCGACAGGGGGCCCATTCACCCCTCCACTTT
CASSPRQGAHSPLHF
>TRBV18|13|-|-|TRBJ1-1
TGTGCCAGCTCACCATTGGAGGGGACTGAAGCTTTCTTT
CASSPLEGTEAFF
>TRBV18|13|-|-|TRBJ2-5
TGTGCCAGCTCACCGGCGACTGAAGAGACCCAGTACTTC
CASSPATEETQYF
>TRBV6-6|16|TRBD2|-|TRBJ2-7
TGTGCCAGCAGTTCCTCCGGGACTAGCGGATCCTACGAGCAGTACTTC
CASSSSGTSGSYEQYF
>TRBV6-5|13|-|-|TRBJ2-7
TGTGCCAGCAGTTACACAGATTGGGGAGAGCAGTACTTC
CASSYTDWGEQYF
>TRBV27|14|-|once|TRBJ2-7
TGTGCCAGCAGTCCTTTCGGACAGAATTCGGAGCAGTACTTC
CASSPFGQNSEQYF
>TRBV6-5|13|-|-|TRBJ1-2
TGTGCCAGCAGTAGGGTTCCAAGGAGAGGCTACACCTTC
CASSRVPRRGYTF
>TRBV6-5|13|-|-|TRBJ2-7
TGTGCCAGCAGTTGGGGACACCTCTACGAGCAGTACTTC
CASSWGHLYEQYF
>TRBV29-1|15|TRBD2|-|TRBJ2-1
TGCAGCGTTGGCGGACTAGCGGGCCCCTACAATGAGCAGTTCTTC
CSVGGLAGPYNEQFF
>TRBV20-1|13|-|-|TRBJ1-1
TGCAGTGCTAGTCGGGGGTTGAACACTGAAGCTTTCTTT
CSASRGLNTEAFF
>TRBV6-2/TRBV6-3|18|-|once|TRBJ1-2
TGTGCCAGCAGTTACTCGACACTTCGGCTGACGGCTAACTATGGCTACACCTTC
CASSYSTLRLTANYGYTF
>TRBV29-1|12|-|-|TRBJ2-1
TGCAGCGTTTTCCGTTCCTACAATGAGCAGTTCTTC
CSVFRSYNEQFF
>TRBV3-1/TRBV3-2|16|TRBD2|-|TRBJ2-2
TGTGCCAGCAGTCGACGACTAGCGGGAGGGACCGGGGAGCTGTTTTTT
CASSRRLAGGTGELFF
>TRBV27|17|-|-|TRBJ2-4
TGTGCCAGCAGTTTGGGGCGGCAGGGGGGATCCAAAAACATTCAGTACTTC
CASSLGRQGGSKNIQYF
>TRBV11-2|15|-|-|TRBJ2-1
TGTGCCAGCAGCTTGACTGGGAGCTCCTACAATGAGCAGTTCTTC
CASSLTGSSYNEQFF
>TRBV9|15|-|-|TRBJ1-2
TGTGCCAGCAGCGGGGGCACCCGGGGGTGGGGTGGCTACACCTTC
CASSGGTRGWGGYTF
>TRBV3-1/TRBV3-2|14|-|-|TRBJ2-5
TGTGCCAGCAGCCATCCAGGGAAGAAAGAGACCCAGTACTTC
CASSHPGKKETQYF
>TRBV7-8|14|-|-|TRBJ2-7
TGTGCCAGCAGCCGCTTCCTCGACACTTACGAGCAGTACTTC
CASSRFLDTYEQYF
>TRBV27|13|-|-|TRBJ2-5
TGTGCCAGCAGTTCCGGGCTTCGAGAGACCCAGTACTTC
CASSSGLRETQYF
>TRBV19|17|-|-|TRBJ2-1
TGTGCCAGTAGCTACGGTCCATCCCTCAGGGGAGGCAATGAGCAGTTCTTC
CASSYGPSLRGGNEQFF
>TRBV4-3|14|-|-|TRBJ1-6
TGCGCCAGCAGCCAAGATTGGCGGAATTCACCCCTCCACTTT
CASSQDWRNSPLHF
>TRBV7-2|15|-|-|TRBJ1-3
TGTGCCAGCAGCTTATGGGCGAGCTCTGGAAACACCATATATTTT
CASSLWASSGNTIYF
>TRBV5-6|15|-|few|TRBJ1-3
TGTGCCAGCAGCTTCTGGGGGGTCTCTGGAAACACCATATATTTT
CASSFWGVSGNTIYF